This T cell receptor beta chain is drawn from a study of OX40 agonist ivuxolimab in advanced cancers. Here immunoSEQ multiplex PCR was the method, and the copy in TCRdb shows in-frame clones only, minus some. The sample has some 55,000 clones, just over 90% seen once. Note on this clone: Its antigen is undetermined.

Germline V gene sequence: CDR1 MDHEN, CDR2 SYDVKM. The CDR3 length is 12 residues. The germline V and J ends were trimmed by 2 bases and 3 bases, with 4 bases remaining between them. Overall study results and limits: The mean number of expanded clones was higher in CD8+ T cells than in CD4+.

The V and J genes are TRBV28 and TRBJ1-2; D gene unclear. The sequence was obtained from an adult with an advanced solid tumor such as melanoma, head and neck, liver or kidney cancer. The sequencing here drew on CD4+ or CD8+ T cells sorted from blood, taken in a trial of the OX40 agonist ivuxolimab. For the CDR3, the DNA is TGTGCCAGCAGTTTAGGCTACTATGGCTACACCTTC. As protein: CASSLGYYGYTF.